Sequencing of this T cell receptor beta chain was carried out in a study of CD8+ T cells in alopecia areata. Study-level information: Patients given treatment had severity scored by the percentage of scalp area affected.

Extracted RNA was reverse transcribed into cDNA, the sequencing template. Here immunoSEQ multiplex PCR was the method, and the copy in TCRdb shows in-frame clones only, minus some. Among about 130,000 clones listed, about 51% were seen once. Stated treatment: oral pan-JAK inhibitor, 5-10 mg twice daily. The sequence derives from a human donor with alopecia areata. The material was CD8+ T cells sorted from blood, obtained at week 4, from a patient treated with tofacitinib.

The CDR3 sequence: CSVTVGGGRIHEQFF. The DNA of the CDR3 is TGCAGCGTGACTGTAGGCGGGGGTCGCATCCATGAGCAGTTCTTC. The rearrangement joins TRBV29-1 to TRBJ2-1; 7 nucleotides agree with TRBD2. CDR1 and CDR2 (germline): SQVTM, ANQGSEA. J was trimmed by 8 bases and V by 6 bases; bases with no gene match: 16. This CDR3 contains 15 residues.